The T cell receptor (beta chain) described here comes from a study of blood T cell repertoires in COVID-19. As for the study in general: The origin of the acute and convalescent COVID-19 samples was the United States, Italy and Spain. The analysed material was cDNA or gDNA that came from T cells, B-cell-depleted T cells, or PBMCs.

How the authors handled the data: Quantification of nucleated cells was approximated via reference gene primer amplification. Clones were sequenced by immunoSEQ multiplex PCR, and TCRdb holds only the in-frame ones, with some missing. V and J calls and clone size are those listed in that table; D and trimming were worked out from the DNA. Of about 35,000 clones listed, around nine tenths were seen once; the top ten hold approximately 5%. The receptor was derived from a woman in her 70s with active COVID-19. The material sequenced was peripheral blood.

The CDR3 coding sequence is TGTGCCAGCAGCCAAGATCGGGGAAGCGGGGGGGCCACAGATACGCAGTATTTT. It codes for CASSQDRGSGGATDTQYF. The chain employs TRBV3-1 (or the pseudogene TRBV3-2) and TRBJ2-3; 10 bases are shared with TRBD2. The CDR3 sequence is 18 residues long. Germline values: CDR1 LGHDT, CDR2 YNNKEL (reference sequence). Germline trimming cut 0 bases from V and 2 bases from J; bases unmatched to any gene: 8.